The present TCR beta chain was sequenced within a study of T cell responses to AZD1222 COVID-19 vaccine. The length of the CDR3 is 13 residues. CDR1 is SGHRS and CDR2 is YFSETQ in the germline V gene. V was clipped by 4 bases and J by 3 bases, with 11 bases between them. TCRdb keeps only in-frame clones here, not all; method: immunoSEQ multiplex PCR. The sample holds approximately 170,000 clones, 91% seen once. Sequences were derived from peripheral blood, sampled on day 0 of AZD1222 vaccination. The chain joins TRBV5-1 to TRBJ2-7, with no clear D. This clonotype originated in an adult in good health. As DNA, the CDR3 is TGCGCCAGCAGCCCCCTAGGGTTCTACGAGCAGTACTTC. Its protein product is CASSPLGFYEQYF.